This T cell receptor beta chain was documented in a study of early T cells in non-severe SARS-CoV-2 infection. This clonotype came up many times. Each cDNA molecule carried a unique molecular identifier. TCRdb reprocessed the 5' RACE reads with MiXCR, giving one entry per CDR3 protein. The repertoire holds tens of thousands of distinct CDR3 sequences, with less than 15% as singletons. Germline values: CDR1 DFQATT, CDR2 SNEGSKA (reference sequence). CDR3 length: 16 residues. The ends lost 6 bases at V and 1 base at J; junction bases unmatched: 14. The receptor was derived from an adult who was a healthcare worker with PCR-confirmed SARS-CoV-2 infection or an uninfected control (not recorded which). The chain carries TRBV20-1 and TRBJ2-7; 8 bases agree with TRBD2. The specimen was whole blood. The CDR3 coding sequence is TGCAGTGCCCAACCCCCGAGCGGGAGCCGGTCCTACGAGCAGTACTTC. Amino acid sequence: CSAQPPSGSRSYEQYF.